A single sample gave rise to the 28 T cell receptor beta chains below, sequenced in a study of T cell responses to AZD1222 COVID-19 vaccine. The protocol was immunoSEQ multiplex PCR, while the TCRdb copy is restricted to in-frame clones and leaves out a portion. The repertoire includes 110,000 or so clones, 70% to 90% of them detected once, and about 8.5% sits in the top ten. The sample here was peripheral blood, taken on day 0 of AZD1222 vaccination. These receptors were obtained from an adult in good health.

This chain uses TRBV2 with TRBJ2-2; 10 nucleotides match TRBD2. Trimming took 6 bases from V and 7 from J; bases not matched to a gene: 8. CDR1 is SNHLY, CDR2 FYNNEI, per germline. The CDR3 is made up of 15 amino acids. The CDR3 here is CASSFVAGGRGELFF. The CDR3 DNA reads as TGTGCCAGCAGCTTCGTAGCGGGAGGACGCGGGGAGCTGTTTTTT. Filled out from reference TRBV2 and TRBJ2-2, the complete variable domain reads EPEVTQTPSHQVTQMGQEVILRCVPISNHLYFYWYRQILGQKVEFLVSFYNNEISEKSEIFDDQFSVERPDGSNFTLKIRSTKLEDSAMYFCASSFVAGGRGELFFGEGSRLTVL.

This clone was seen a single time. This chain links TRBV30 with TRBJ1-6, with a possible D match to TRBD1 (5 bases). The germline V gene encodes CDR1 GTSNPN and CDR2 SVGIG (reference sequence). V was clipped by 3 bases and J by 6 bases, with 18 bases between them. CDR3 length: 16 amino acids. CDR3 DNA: TGTGCCTGGAGGTCTCTCCGAGGACAACTTAATTCACCCCTCCACTTT. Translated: CAWRSLRGQLNSPLHF.

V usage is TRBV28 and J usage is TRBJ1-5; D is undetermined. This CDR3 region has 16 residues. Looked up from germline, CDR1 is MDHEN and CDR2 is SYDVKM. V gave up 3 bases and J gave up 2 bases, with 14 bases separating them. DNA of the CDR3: TGTGCCAGCAGTTTTTTCGCGGCGGTCGGCAATCAGCCCCAGCATTTT. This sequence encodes CASSFFAAVGNQPQHF. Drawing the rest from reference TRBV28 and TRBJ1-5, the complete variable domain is DVKVTQSSRYLVKRTGEKVFLECVQDMDHENMFWYRQDPGLGLRLIYFSYDVKMKEKGDIPEGYSVSREKKERFSLILESASTNQTSMYLCASSFFAAVGNQPQHFGDGTRLSIL.

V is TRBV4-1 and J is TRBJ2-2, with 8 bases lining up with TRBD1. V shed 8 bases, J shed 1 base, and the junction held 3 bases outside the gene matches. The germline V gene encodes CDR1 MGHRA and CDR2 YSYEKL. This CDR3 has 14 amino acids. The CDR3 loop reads CASSDRGNTGELFF. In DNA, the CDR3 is TGCGCCAGCTCCGACAGGGGGAACACCGGGGAGCTGTTTTTT.

The CDR3 DNA reads TGTGCCACCAGTGATTCGGGAGTCCCCAATTCACCCCTCCACTTT. Translated, it gives CATSDSGVPNSPLHF. The rearrangement joins TRBV24-1 to TRBJ1-6; no clear D. CDR3 length equals 15 residues. Trimming left V 2 bases short and J 7 bases short, with 11 bases between. Germline V gene lookup returns CDR1 KGHDR and CDR2 SFDVKD.

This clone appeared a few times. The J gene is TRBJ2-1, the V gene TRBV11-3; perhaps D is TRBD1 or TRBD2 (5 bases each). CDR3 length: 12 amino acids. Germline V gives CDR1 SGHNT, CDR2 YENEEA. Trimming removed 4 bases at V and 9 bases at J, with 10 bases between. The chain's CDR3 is CASSSPGREQFF. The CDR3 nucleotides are TGTGCCAGCAGCTCCCCGGGACGTGAGCAGTTCTTC.

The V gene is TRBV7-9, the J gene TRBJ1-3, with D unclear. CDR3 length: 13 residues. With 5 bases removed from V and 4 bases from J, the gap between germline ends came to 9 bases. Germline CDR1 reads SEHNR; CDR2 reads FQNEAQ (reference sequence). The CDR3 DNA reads TGTGCCAGCAGCGCCGACGGGGGAAACACCATATATTTT. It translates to CASSADGGNTIYF.

CDR3 coding DNA: TGTGCCAGTAGTATAGAATGGGTTGACTGGACAACTAGCACAGATACGCAGTATTTT. It codes for CASSIEWVDWTTSTDTQYF. The gene calls are TRBV19 and TRBJ2-3, with D possibly TRBD1 on 5 matching bases. Per the germline V gene, CDR1 is LNHDA and CDR2 is SQIVND (reference sequence). The CDR3 spans 19 residues. V lost 0 bases and J lost 0, with 19 bases in between.

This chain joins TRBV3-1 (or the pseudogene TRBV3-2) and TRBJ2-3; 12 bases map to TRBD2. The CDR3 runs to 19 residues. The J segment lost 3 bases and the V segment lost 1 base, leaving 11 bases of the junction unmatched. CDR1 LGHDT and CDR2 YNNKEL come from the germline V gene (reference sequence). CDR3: CASSQGGLAGGPLTDTQYF. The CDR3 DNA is TGTGCCAGCAGCCAAGGAGGGCTAGCGGGGGGGCCTTTGACAGATACGCAGTATTTT.

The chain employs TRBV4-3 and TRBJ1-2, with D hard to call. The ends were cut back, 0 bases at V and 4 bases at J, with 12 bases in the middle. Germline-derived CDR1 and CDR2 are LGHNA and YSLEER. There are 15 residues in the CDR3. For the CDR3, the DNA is TGCGCCAGCAGCCAAGATCTTGGAGGAGGCTATGGCTACACCTTC. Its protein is CASSQDLGGGYGYTF.

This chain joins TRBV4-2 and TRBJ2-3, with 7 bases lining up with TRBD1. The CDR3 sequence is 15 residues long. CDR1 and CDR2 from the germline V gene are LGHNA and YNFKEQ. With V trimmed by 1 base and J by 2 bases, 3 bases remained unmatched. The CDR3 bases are TGTGCCAGCAGCCAAGGGACAGGCCACACAGATACGCAGTATTTT. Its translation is CASSQGTGHTDTQYF.

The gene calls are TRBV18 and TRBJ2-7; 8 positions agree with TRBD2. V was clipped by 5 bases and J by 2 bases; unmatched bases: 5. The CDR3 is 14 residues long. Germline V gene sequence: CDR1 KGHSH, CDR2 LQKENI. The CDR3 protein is CASSSGLDPYEQYF. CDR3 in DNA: TGTGCCAGCTCATCGGGACTAGACCCCTACGAGCAGTACTTC.

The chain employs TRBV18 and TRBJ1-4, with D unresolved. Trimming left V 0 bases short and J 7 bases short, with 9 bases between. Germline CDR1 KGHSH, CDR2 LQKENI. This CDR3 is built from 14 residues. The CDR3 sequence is CASSPPAPAEKLFF. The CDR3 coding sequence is TGTGCCAGCTCACCACCGGCCCCCGCTGAAAAACTGTTTTTT.

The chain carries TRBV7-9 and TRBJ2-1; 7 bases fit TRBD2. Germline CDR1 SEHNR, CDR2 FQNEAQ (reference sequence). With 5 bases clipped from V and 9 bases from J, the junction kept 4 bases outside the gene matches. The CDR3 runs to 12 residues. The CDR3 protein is CASSPPGGEQFF. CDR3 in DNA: TGTGCCAGCAGCCCTCCGGGGGGTGAGCAGTTCTTC.

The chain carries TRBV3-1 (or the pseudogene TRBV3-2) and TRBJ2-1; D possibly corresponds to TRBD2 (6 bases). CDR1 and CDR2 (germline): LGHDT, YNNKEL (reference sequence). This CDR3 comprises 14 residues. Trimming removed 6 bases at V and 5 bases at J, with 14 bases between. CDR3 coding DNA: TGTGCCAGCAGGCAACGGGGGAACGACAATGAGCAGTTCTTC. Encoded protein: CASRQRGNDNEQFF.

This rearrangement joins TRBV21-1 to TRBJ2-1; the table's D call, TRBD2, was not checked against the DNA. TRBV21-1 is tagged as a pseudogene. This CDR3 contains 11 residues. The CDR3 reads CASSKTDEQFF. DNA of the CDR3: TGTGCCAGCAGCAAAACGGATGAGCAGTTCTTC.

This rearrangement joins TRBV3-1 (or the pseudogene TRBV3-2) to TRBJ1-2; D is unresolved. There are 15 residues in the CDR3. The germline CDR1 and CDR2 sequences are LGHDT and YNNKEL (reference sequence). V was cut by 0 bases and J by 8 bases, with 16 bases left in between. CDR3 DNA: TGTGCCAGCAGCCAAGATAGTGAGACCGGGTTCGGCTACACCTTC. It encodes CASSQDSETGFGYTF.

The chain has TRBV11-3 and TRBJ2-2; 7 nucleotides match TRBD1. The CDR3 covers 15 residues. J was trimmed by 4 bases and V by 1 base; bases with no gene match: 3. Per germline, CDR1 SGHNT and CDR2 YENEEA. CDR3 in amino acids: CASSLGQGATGELFF. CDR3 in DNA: TGTGCCAGCAGCTTAGGACAGGGTGCCACCGGGGAGCTGTTTTTT.

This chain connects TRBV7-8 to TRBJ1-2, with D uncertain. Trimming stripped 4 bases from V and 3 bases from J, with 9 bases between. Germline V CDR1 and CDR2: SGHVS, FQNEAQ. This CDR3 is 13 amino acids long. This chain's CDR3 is CASSSQRDYGYTF. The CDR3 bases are TGTGCCAGCAGCTCCCAGCGGGACTATGGCTACACCTTC.

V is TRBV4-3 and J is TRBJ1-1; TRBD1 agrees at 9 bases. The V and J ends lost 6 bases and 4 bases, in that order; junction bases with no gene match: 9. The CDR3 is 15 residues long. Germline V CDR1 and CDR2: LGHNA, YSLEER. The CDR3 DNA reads TGCGCCAGCAGTCATTCACAGGGGGCAAGCACTGAAGCTTTCTTT. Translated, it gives CASSHSQGASTEAFF.

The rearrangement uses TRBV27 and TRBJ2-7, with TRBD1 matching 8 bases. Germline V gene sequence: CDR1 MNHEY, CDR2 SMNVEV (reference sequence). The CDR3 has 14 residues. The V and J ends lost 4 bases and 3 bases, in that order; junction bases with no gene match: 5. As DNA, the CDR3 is TGTGCCAGCAGTTCCACTGGGACAGGCTACGAGCAGTACTTC. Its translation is CASSSTGTGYEQYF.

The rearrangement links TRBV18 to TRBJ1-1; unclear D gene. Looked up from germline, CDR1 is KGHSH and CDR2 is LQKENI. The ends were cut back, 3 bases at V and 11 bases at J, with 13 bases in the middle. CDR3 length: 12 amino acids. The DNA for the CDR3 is TGTGCCAGCTCACCGCGCCCCGATGGGGCTTTCTTT. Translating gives CASSPRPDGAFF.

The CDR3 bases are TGTGCCATCAGCCCTGGACAAGGGAACTATGGCTACACCTTC. Encoded protein: CAISPGQGNYGYTF. V and J are TRBV10-3 and TRBJ1-2, with D possibly matching TRBD1 (5 bases). The CDR3 length is 14 residues. Germline lookup yields CDR1 ENHRY and CDR2 SYGVKD. V was pared by 6 bases and J by 2 bases, with 13 bases between.

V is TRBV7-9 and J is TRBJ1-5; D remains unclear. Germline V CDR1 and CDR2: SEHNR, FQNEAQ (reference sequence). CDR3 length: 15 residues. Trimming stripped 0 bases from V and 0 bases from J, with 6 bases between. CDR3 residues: CASSLAGASNQPQHF. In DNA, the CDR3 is TGTGCCAGCAGCTTAGCCGGAGCTAGCAATCAGCCCCAGCATTTT.

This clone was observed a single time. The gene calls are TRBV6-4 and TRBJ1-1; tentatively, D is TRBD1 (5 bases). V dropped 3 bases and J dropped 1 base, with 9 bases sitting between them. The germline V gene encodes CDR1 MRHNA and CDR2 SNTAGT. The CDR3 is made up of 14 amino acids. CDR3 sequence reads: CASSEGRENTEAFF. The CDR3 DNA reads TGTGCCAGCAGTGAAGGCAGGGAGAACACTGAAGCTTTCTTT.

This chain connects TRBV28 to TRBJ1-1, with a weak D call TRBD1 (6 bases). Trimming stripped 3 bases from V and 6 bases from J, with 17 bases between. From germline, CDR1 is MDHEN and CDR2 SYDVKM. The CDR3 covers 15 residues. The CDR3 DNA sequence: TGTGCCAGCAGTTTTCTCAGGGGCCGCGCCCCTGAAGCTTTCTTT. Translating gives CASSFLRGRAPEAFF.

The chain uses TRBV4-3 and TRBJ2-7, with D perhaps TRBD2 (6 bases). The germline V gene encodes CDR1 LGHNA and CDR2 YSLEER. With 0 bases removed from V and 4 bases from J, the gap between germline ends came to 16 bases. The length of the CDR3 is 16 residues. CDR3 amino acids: CASSQDLTGANYEQYF. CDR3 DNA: TGCGCCAGCAGCCAAGATTTGACGGGAGCGAATTACGAGCAGTACTTC.

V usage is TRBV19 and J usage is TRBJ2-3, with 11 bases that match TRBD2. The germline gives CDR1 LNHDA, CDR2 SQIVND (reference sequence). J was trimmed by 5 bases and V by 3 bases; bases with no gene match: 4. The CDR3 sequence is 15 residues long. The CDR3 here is CASSIGLAGGDTQYF. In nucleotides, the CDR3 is TGTGCCAGTAGTATCGGCCTAGCGGGAGGAGATACGCAGTATTTT.